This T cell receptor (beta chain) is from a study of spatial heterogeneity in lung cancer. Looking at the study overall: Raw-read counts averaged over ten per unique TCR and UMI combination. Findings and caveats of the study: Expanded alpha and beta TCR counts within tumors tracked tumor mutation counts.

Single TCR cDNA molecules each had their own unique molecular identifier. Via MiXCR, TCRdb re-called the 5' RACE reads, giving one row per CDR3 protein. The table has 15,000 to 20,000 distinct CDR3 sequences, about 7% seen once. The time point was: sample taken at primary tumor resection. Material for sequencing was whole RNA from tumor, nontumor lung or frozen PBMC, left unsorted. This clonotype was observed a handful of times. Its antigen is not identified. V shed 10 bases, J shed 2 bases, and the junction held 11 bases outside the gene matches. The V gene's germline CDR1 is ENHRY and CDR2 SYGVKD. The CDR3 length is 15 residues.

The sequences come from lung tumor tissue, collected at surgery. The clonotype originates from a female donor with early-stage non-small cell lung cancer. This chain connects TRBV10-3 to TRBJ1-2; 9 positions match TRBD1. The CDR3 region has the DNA TGTGCCACCCTCCGGACAGGGGTCGAGAACTATGGCTACACCTTC. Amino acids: CATLRTGVENYGYTF.